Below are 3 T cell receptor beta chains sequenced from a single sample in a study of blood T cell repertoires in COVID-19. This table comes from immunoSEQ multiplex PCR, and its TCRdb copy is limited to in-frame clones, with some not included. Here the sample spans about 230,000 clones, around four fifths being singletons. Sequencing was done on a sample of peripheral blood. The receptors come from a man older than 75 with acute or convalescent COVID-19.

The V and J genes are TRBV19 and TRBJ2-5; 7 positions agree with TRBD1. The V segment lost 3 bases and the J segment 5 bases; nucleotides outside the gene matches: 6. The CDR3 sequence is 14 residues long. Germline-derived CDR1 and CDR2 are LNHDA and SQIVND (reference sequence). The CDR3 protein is CASSIRDSRETQYF. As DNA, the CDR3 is TGTGCCAGTAGTATCCGGGACAGTCGCGAGACCCAGTACTTC. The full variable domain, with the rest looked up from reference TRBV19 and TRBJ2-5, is DGGITQSPKYLFRKEGQNVTLSCEQNLNHDAMYWYRQDPGQGLRLIYYSQIVNDFQKGDIAEGYSVSREKKESFPLTVTSAQKNPTAFYLCASSIRDSRETQYFGPGTRLLVL.

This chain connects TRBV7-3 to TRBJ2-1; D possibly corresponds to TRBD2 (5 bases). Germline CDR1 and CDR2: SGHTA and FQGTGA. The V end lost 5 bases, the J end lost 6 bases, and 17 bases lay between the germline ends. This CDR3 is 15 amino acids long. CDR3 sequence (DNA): TGTGCCAGCAGCCCCAATGGTAGAGGGAGCAATGAGCAGTTCTTC. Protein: CASSPNGRGSNEQFF. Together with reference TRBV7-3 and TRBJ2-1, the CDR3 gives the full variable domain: GAGVSQTPSNKVTEKGKYVELRCDPISGHTALYWYRQSLGQGPEFLIYFQGTGAADDSGLPNDRFFAVRPEGSVSTLKIQRTERGDSAVYLCASSPNGRGSNEQFFGPGTRLTVL.

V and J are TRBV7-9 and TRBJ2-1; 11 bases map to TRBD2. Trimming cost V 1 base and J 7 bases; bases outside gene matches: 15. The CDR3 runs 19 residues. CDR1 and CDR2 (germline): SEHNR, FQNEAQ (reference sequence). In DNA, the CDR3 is TGTGCCAGCAGCTTAGGGAGGAGACTAGCGGGACGCTCGGGGAATGAGCAGTTCTTC. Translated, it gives CASSLGRRLAGRSGNEQFF.